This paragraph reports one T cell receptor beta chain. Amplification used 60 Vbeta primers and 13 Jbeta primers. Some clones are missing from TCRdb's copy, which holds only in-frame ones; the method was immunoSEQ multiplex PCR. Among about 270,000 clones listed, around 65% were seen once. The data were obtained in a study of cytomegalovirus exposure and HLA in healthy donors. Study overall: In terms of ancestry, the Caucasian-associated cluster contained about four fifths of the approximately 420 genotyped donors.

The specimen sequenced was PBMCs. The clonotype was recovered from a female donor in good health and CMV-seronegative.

CDR3 bases: TGTGCCAGCAACTTTTTTTTTCTCGCCGCCAATGAGCAGTTCTTC. This encodes CASNFFFLAANEQFF. The V call is TRBV2, the J call TRBJ2-1; no reliable D call. Deletions cut 7 bases from V and 6 bases from J, with 19 bases between. There are 15 residues in the CDR3. Germline-derived CDR1 and CDR2 are SNHLY and FYNNEI.